This TCR beta chain emerged from a study of OX40 agonist ivuxolimab in advanced cancers. Here immunoSEQ multiplex PCR was the method, and the copy in TCRdb shows in-frame clones only, minus some. The data contain 100,000 to 150,000 clones, less than 95% of them singletons. The germline V and J ends were trimmed by 4 bases and 1 base, with 16 bases remaining between them. CDR3 length: 16 residues. Germline CDR1 and CDR2: MGHRA and YSYEKL. The specimen comprised CD4+ or CD8+ T cells sorted from blood, sampled in a trial of the OX40 agonist ivuxolimab. This chain joins TRBV4-1 and TRBJ1-1; D is ambiguous. The receptor was isolated from an adult with an advanced solid tumor such as melanoma, head and neck, liver or kidney cancer. CDR3: CASSPRSVGENTEAFF. In DNA, the CDR3 is TGCGCCAGCAGCCCAAGGTCTGTCGGGGAGAACACTGAAGCTTTCTTT.